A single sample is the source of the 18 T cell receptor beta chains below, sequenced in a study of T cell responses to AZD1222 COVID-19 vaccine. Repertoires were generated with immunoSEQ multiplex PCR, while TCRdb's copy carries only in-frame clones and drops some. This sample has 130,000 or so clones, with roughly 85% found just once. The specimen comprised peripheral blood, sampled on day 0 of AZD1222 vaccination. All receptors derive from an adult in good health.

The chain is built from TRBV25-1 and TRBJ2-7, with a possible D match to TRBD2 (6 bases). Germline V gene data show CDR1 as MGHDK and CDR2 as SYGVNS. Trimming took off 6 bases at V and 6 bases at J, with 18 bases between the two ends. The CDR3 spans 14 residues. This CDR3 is CASSRQVAEGEQYF. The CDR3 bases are TGTGCCAGCAGCCGCCAGGTAGCGGAGGGCGAGCAGTACTTC.

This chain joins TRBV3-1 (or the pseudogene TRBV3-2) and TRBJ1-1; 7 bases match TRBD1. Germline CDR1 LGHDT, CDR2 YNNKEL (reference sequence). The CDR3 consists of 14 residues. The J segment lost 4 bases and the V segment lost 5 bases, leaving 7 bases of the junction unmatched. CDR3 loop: CASSAKGGGTEAFF. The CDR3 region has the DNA TGTGCCAGCAGCGCCAAAGGGGGCGGCACTGAAGCTTTCTTT.

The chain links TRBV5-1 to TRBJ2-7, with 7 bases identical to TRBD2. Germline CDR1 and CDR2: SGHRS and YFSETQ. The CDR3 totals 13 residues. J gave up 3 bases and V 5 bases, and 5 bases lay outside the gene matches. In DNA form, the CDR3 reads TGCGCCAGCAGAGGTCCTAGCGGCTACGAGCAGTACTTC. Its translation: CASRGPSGYEQYF.

The CDR3 region is CASSSHRGPSYNEQFF. The DNA for the CDR3 is TGTGCCAGTAGCAGCCACAGGGGGCCTTCCTACAATGAGCAGTTCTTC. This sequence joins TRBV19 and TRBJ2-1; TRBD1 matches at 9 bases. Trimming took 6 bases from V and 1 from J; bases not matched to a gene: 7. CDR3 length: 16 amino acids. The germline V gene encodes CDR1 LNHDA and CDR2 SQIVND (reference sequence).

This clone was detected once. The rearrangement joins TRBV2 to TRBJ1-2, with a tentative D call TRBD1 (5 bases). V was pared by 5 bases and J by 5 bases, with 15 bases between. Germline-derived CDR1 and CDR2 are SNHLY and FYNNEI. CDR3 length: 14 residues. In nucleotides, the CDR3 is TGTGCCAGCAGTTCGAGCAGGACAATGTATGGCTACACCTTC. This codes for CASSSSRTMYGYTF.

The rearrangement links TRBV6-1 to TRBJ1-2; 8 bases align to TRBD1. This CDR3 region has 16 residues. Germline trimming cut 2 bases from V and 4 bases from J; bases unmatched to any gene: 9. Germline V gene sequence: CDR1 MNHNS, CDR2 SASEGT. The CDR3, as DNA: TGTGCCAGCAGTGAACAGGGGGCTGATCGGGGCTATGGCTACACCTTC. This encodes CASSEQGADRGYGYTF.

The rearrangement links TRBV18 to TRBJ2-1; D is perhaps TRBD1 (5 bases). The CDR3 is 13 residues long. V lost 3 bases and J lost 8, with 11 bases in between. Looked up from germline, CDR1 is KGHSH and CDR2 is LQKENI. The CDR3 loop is CASSPGQAYEQFF. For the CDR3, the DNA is TGTGCCAGCTCACCGGGGCAGGCTTATGAGCAGTTCTTC.

The CDR3 bases are TGTGCCAGCAGGAGAGGATCCGCCTATGGCTACACCTTC. This sequence encodes CASRRGSAYGYTF. The V gene is TRBV27, the J gene TRBJ1-2; D gene uncertain. CDR1 and CDR2 from the germline V gene are MNHEY and SMNVEV (reference sequence). The ends were cut back, 6 bases at V and 4 bases at J, with 12 bases in the middle. The CDR3 length is 13 residues.

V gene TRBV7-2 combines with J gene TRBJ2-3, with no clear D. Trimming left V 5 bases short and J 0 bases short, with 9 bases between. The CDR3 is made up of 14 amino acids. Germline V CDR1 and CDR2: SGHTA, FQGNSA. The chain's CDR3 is CASSPTTSTDTQYF. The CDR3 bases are TGTGCCAGCAGCCCGACGACTAGCACAGATACGCAGTATTTT.

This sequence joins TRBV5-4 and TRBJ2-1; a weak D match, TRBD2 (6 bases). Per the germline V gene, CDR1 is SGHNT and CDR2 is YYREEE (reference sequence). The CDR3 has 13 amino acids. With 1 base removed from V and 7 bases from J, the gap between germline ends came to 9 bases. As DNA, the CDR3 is TGTGCCAGCAGCTTGCGCGGGGCGAATGAGCAGTTCTTC. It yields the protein CASSLRGANEQFF.

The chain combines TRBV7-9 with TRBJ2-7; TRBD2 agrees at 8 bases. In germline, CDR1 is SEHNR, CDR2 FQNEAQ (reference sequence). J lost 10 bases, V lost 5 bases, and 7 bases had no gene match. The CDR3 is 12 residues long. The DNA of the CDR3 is TGTGCCAGCAGCCCTGGACTAGCCGGTCAGTACTTC. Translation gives CASSPGLAGQYF.

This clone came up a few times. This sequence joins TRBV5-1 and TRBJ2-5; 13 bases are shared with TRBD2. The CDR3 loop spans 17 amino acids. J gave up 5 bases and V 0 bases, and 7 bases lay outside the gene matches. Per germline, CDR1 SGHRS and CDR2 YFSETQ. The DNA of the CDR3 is TGCGCCAGCAGCTTGGGACTAGCGGGGGGAGGATTGGAGACCCAGTACTTC. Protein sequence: CASSLGLAGGGLETQYF.

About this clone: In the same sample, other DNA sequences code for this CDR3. The CDR3 bases are TGTGCCACCAGCCCCGGGACAGGGGTGGAAAAACTGTTTTTT. Its protein product is CATSPGTGVEKLFF. The chain links TRBV24-1 to TRBJ1-4; 10 nucleotides agree with TRBD1. Germline CDR1 reads KGHDR; CDR2 reads SFDVKD. Losses at the gene ends were 7 bases for V and 8 bases for J; bases not matched to a gene: 6. CDR3 size: 14 residues.

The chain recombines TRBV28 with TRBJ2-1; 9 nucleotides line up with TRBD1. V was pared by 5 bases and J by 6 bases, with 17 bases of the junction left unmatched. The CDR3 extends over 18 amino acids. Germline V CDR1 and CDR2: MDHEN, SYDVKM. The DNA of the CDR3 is TGTGCCAGCAGTCCGGATAAACGGGGACAGGGTTTCATCAATGAGCAGTTCTTC. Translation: CASSPDKRGQGFINEQFF.

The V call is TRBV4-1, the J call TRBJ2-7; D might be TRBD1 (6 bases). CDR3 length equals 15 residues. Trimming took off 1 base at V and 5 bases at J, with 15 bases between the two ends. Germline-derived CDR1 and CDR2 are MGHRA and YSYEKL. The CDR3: CASSQGQAGAHEQYF. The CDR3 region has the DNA TGCGCCAGCAGCCAAGGTCAGGCAGGGGCCCACGAGCAGTACTTC.

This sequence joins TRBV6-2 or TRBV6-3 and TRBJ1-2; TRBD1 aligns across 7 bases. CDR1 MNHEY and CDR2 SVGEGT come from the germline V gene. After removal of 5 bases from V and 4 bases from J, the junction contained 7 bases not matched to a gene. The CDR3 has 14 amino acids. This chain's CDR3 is CASSTGDLFYGYTF. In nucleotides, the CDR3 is TGTGCCAGCAGTACAGGGGATCTCTTCTATGGCTACACCTTC.

The CDR3 sequence: CASSLYQPTYNSPLHF. DNA for the CDR3: TGCGCCAGCAGCTTGTATCAGCCCACTTATAATTCACCCCTCCACTTT. The chain combines TRBV5-1 with TRBJ1-6; D not resolved. The germline CDR1 and CDR2 sequences are SGHRS and YFSETQ. The CDR3 has 16 amino acids. The V gene lost 1 base and the J gene lost 4 bases, with 12 bases spanning the gap.

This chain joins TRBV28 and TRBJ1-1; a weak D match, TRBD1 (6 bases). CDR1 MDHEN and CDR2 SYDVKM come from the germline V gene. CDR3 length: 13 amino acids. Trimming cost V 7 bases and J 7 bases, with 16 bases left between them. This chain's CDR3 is CASKWGGGIEAFF. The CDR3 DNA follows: TGTGCCAGCAAATGGGGGGGCGGAATTGAAGCTTTCTTT.